These T cell receptor beta chains were read from a single sample in a study of blood T cell repertoires in COVID-19. The table came from immunoSEQ multiplex PCR; TCRdb's copy has only in-frame clones and leaves some out. Of 130,000 or so clones listed, about 89% are singletons. The sequenced sample consisted of peripheral blood. The receptors were gathered from a man between 45 and 60 years old with active or convalescent COVID-19. Both conserved end residues are part of each CDR3. A D gene is named only where the DNA matches it firmly. Size values are once, few and many counts, or a class for expanded clones, and some rows have none.

abundance	v_gene	d_gene	j_gene	CDR3nt	CDR3aa
NA	TRBV7-2	NA	TRBJ1-2	TGTGCCAGCAGATCCGGAGGGAACTATGGCTACACCTTC	CASRSGGNYGYTF
few	TRBV10-1	TRBD1	TRBJ1-2	TGCGCCAGCAGTATGGGAACAGGGGCCAGCTACACCTTC	CASSMGTGASYTF
NA	TRBV29-1	TRBD2	TRBJ2-3	TGCAGCGTGAAACATCTAGCGGGAGTTTCAGATACGCAGTATTTT	CSVKHLAGVSDTQYF
NA	TRBV5-6	TRBD1	TRBJ1-6	TGTGCCAGCAGCTGGTCGGACAGGGCACATTCACCCCTCCACTTT	CASSWSDRAHSPLHF
NA	TRBV19	TRBD1	TRBJ2-3	TGTGCCACCCAGGACAGGGGGCGGGATACGCAGTATTTT	CATQDRGRDTQYF
NA	TRBV10-1	NA	TRBJ1-6	TGCGCCAGCAGAGCAAATTCACCCCTCCACTTT	CASRANSPLHF
NA	TRBV4-1	NA	TRBJ2-7	TGCGCCAGCAGCCAAGATCCGGGCAGGGTCTACGAGCAGTACTTC	CASSQDPGRVYEQYF
NA	TRBV19	NA	TRBJ1-1	TGTGCCAGTAGGAGGACAGACCAAGGGGAAGCTTTCTTT	CASRRTDQGEAFF
NA	TRBV20-1	NA	TRBJ2-7	TGCAGTGCTAGTATTCGGGAAAGGAGTCCCTACGAGCAGTACTTC	CSASIRERSPYEQYF
NA	TRBV7-7	NA	TRBJ1-5	TGTGCCAGGACCTATGGGGGGTGGGGTGCTCAGCCCCAGCATTTT	CARTYGGWGAQPQHF
NA	TRBV7-9	TRBD1	TRBJ1-2	TGTGCCAGCAGCCTACGACAGGGGGACTATGGCTACACCTTC	CASSLRQGDYGYTF
NA	TRBV3-1/TRBV3-2	NA	TRBJ1-1	TGTGCCAGCAGCCAACCTAATCGGGGTGAAGCTTTCTTT	CASSQPNRGEAFF
NA	TRBV27	NA	TRBJ1-4	TGTGCCAGCAGTCCCGAGGGGGTCCTGGGCGAAAAACTGTTTTTT	CASSPEGVLGEKLFF
NA	TRBV5-6	NA	TRBJ1-2	TGTGCCAGCAGCTTGGACGTAGTCTATGGCTACACCTTC	CASSLDVVYGYTF
NA	TRBV7-2	NA	TRBJ1-6	TGTGCCAGCAGCCTCGGGAGGGATTCACCCCTCCACTTT	CASSLGRDSPLHF
NA	TRBV19	TRBD1	TRBJ2-3	TGTGCCAGTAGTTCCCGGACAGGCGGAACAGATACGCAGTATTTT	CASSSRTGGTDTQYF
NA	TRBV2	TRBD2	TRBJ2-1	TGTGCCAGCAGTGAAGCGGAGCTAGCGGGGGTTGGGAATGAGCAGTTCTTC	CASSEAELAGVGNEQFF
NA	TRBV7-9	NA	TRBJ2-7	TGTGCCAGCAGCCCGACAGGTACCTACGAGCAGTACTTC	CASSPTGTYEQYF
NA	TRBV2	TRBD1	TRBJ1-5	TGTGCCAGCAGTACAACAGGGGGGAGTCAGCCCCAGCATTTT	CASSTTGGSQPQHF
NA	TRBV12-5	NA	TRBJ2-2	TGTGCTAGTGGTTCGGGGGACCCGACAGAGAGAACCTTCACCGGGGAGCTGTTTTTT	CASGSGDPTERTFTGELFF
NA	TRBV28	TRBD2	TRBJ2-1	TGTGCCAGCAGTAGACTAGCGGGAGGCTACAATGAGCAGTTCTTC	CASSRLAGGYNEQFF
NA	TRBV6-5	TRBD1	TRBJ1-1	TGTGCCAGCAGCCCGGGACAGGGAAGGAACACTGAAGCTTTCTTT	CASSPGQGRNTEAFF
NA	TRBV2	NA	TRBJ2-7	TGTGCCAGCAACCGAGGGGGTGTTCCTCAGTACTTC	CASNRGGVPQYF
NA	TRBV5-4	TRBD1	TRBJ1-2	TGTGCCAGCAGCTCTCTACAGGGGGACTATGGCTACACCTTC	CASSSLQGDYGYTF
NA	TRBV15	NA	TRBJ2-6	TGTGCCACCGTGGGAGTCTCTGGGGCCAACGTCCTGACTTTC	CATVGVSGANVLTF
NA	TRBV2	NA	TRBJ2-2	TGTGCCAGCAGCGCATCCACAGGGAGCACCGGGGAGCTGTTTTTT	CASSASTGSTGELFF
NA	TRBV5-1	NA	TRBJ1-2	TGCGCCAGCAGCTTAACCACCGGGGGGAGTGGCTACACCTTC	CASSLTTGGSGYTF
NA	TRBV18	TRBD2	TRBJ2-1	TGTGCCAGCTCACCATCTAGCGGGAGACGGGATGAGCAGTTCTTC	CASSPSSGRRDEQFF
NA	TRBV7-7	TRBD1	TRBJ2-3	TGTGCCAGCAGCTTAGCCGCAGGGGGTTCAGATACGCAGTATTTT	CASSLAAGGSDTQYF
NA	TRBV10-3	TRBD1	TRBJ1-2	TGTGCCACGGGGACAGGGGCCCTAACTAACTATGGCTACACCTTC	CATGTGALTNYGYTF
once	TRBV19	NA	TRBJ1-4	TGTGCCAGTAGTCCCCGGGGGGGGACTAATGAAAAACTGTTTTTT	CASSPRGGTNEKLFF
NA	TRBV11-2	TRBD2	TRBJ2-5	TGTGCCAGCAGCTTATCCGGGTCCCTGCTAGCGGGGTCCCAAGAGACCCAGTACTTC	CASSLSGSLLAGSQETQYF
NA	TRBV28	NA	TRBJ1-6	TGTGCCAGCAGTCTGGACACTGGTGGGAATAATTCACCCCTCCACTTT	CASSLDTGGNNSPLHF
NA	TRBV10-3	TRBD1	TRBJ2-1	TGTGCCATCAGTGAAGGGACAGGAGCTTACAATGAGCAGTTCTTC	CAISEGTGAYNEQFF
NA	TRBV25-1	TRBD1	TRBJ2-7	TGTGCCACAGGGGGCCCCTACGAGCAGTACTTC	CATGGPYEQYF
NA	TRBV5-1	NA	TRBJ2-5	TGCGCCAGCAGCCTACCCGGGAGCCAAGCGGAGACCCAGTACTTC	CASSLPGSQAETQYF
NA	TRBV27	NA	TRBJ1-4	TGTGCCAGCAGTCGGTCGAGACAGATGGGGGAAAAACTGTTTTTT	CASSRSRQMGEKLFF
NA	TRBV5-1	NA	TRBJ2-7	TGCGCCAGCAGCATCAGTTCCGAGCAGTACTTC	CASSISSEQYF
NA	TRBV19	TRBD1	TRBJ1-1	TGTGCCAGTAGACCCGGGACAGGAAACATGAACACTGAAGCTTTCTTT	CASRPGTGNMNTEAFF
few	TRBV19	TRBD1	TRBJ2-7	TGTGCCAGTAGTCTTGGGACAGGGGGCTCTTACGAGCAGTACTTC	CASSLGTGGSYEQYF
once	TRBV4-1	NA	TRBJ2-2	TGCGCCAGCAGCCAAGAGCGGGGACAGAAGGGGACCGGGGAGCTGTTTTTT	CASSQERGQKGTGELFF
NA	TRBV29-1	NA	TRBJ1-1	TGCAGCGTCGGGGACACCCGCACTGAAGCTTTCTTT	CSVGDTRTEAFF
NA	TRBV19	TRBD1	TRBJ1-5	TGTGCCACCAGACAGGGTCAAGGGCTTAATCAGCCCCAGCATTTT	CATRQGQGLNQPQHF
NA	TRBV24-1	TRBD2	TRBJ2-1	TGTGCCACCAGTGAAGCCTCTAGCGGGAACCCCTACAATGAGCAGTTCTTC	CATSEASSGNPYNEQFF
NA	TRBV5-1	NA	TRBJ2-5	TGCGCCAGCAGCTCTAGGACATTGTACCAAGAGACCCAGTACTTC	CASSSRTLYQETQYF
NA	TRBV7-2	TRBD1	TRBJ1-6	TGTGCCAGCACCAAACTTGGACAGGGGAATTCACCCCTCCACTTT	CASTKLGQGNSPLHF
NA	TRBV30	NA	TRBJ1-2	TGTGCCTGGAGTGTACGGACAGAAAATTTCTATGGCTACACCTTC	CAWSVRTENFYGYTF
NA	TRBV5-5	NA	TRBJ1-1	TGTGCCAGCAGCCTTCGCACAGAAGGCACTGAAGCTTTCTTT	CASSLRTEGTEAFF
once	TRBV24-1	TRBD1	TRBJ2-7	TGTGCCACCAGTGATTCCCTCGGACAGGGGGCGTCCTACGAGCAGTACTTC	CATSDSLGQGASYEQYF
once	TRBV19	NA	TRBJ1-2	TGTGCCAGTATGTTAGGGGGTGGTGGCTACACCTTC	CASMLGGGGYTF
NA	TRBV13	NA	TRBJ1-4	TGTGCCAGCAGTCACCGGGAGGGTGGCCCAGATGAAAAACTGTTTTTT	CASSHREGGPDEKLFF